Below, 6 T cell receptor beta chains from the same sample are listed, as sequenced in a study of regulatory T cells in long-lasting Graves disease. As for time point: newly diagnosed GD, antithyroid drugs for less than 3 months. Making the TCR library involved RNA that had been extracted from PBMCs. TCR beta libraries were built with iRepertoire HTBI primers and Arm-PCR of CDR3 regions. Each CDR3 protein is one row after TCRdb ran MiXCR on the multiplex PCR reads. The table includes roughly 560,000 distinct CDR3 sequences, about 15% detected once. These records were also assigned to another study, of T cells in Graves' hyperthyroidism and ophthalmopathy.

The sample here was peripheral blood mononuclear cells (PBMCs), taken at new diagnosis, from a patient treated with antithyroid drugs. These receptors were taken from a woman aged 35 to 60 with Graves disease.

The V call is TRBV12-3 or TRBV12-4, the J call TRBJ2-1; D gene ambiguous. The ends were cut back, 7 bases at V and 6 bases at J, with 13 bases in the middle. CDR3 size: 13 residues. CDR3: CASTYYPSNEQFF. The CDR3 nucleotides read TGTGCCAGCACTTACTATCCATCCAATGAGCAGTTCTTC.

In its sample, this clonotype was seen many times. This chain uses TRBV6-2 or TRBV6-3 with TRBJ2-7; 7 bases map to TRBD2. The germline V gene encodes CDR1 MNHEY and CDR2 SVGEGT. V trimming: 5 bases; J trimming: 3 bases; junction bases outside the gene matches: 10. This CDR3 contains 15 residues. The CDR3 coding sequence is TGTGCCAGCAGTGCCCGGGACTACGCAAACTACGAGCAGTACTTC. This gives the protein CASSARDYANYEQYF.

This clonotype was detected only a few times. The chain recombines TRBV5-1 with TRBJ1-6, with 9 bases matching TRBD1. Per the germline V gene, CDR1 is SGHRS and CDR2 is YFSETQ. This CDR3 comprises 15 residues. Trimming at V came to 4 bases and at J to 10 bases, leaving 9 bases not matched to a gene. CDR3 nucleotides: TGCGCCAGCAGCCTCGGAACAGGGGGCGACTCACCCCTCCACTTT. This codes for CASSLGTGGDSPLHF.

This clonotype showed up many times. The rearrangement joins TRBV24-1 to TRBJ1-5, with TRBD1 matching 7 bases. After removal of 2 bases from V and 2 bases from J, the junction contained 2 bases not matched to a gene. Germline loops: CDR1 KGHDR, CDR2 SFDVKD. The CDR3 is 15 residues long. CDR3 coding DNA: TGTGCCACCAGTGATTCAGGGGGGGGCAATCAGCCCCAGCATTTT. As protein: CATSDSGGGNQPQHF.

There are a few counts of this clonotype. The V call is TRBV7-2, the J call TRBJ2-2; 9 positions agree with TRBD2. The CDR3 spans 15 residues. V lost 5 bases and J lost 6; bases outside the gene matches: 7. Germline CDR1 reads SGHTA; CDR2 reads FQGNSA. The CDR3 DNA follows: TGTGCCAGCAGCCCCGGGACTAGCTGGTCCGGGGAGCTGTTTTTT. Protein product: CASSPGTSWSGELFF.

In this sample, this clonotype turned up many times. The V and J genes are TRBV28 and TRBJ2-7, with 10 bases fitting TRBD1. The germline CDR1 and CDR2 sequences are MDHEN and SYDVKM. The CDR3 spans 16 residues. After removal of 5 bases from V and 4 bases from J, the junction contained 11 bases not matched to a gene. CDR3 protein: CASSNPPGQGRYEQYF. The CDR3 DNA sequence: TGTGCCAGCAGTAACCCTCCGGGACAGGGGAGGTACGAGCAGTACTTC.